Below are 31 T cell receptor beta chains sequenced from a single sample in a study of PD-1 blockade in classical Hodgkin lymphoma. Every single patient, without exception, relapsed after autologous stem cell transplantation, and brentuximab vedotin exposure varied. Profiled with immunoSEQ multiplex PCR; TCRdb holds only in-frame clones, not every one. The table shows tens of thousands of clones, with more than 90% occurring only once. Specimen: peripheral blood mononuclear cells (PBMCs), collected at baseline. The receptors were sampled from a human donor with classical Hodgkin lymphoma.

The rearrangement links TRBV29-1 to TRBJ2-7, with a tentative D call TRBD2 (6 bases). Trimming stripped 4 bases from V and 2 bases from J, with 12 bases between. The CDR3 is 13 amino acids. CDR1 SQVTM and CDR2 ANQGSEA come from the germline V gene. DNA for the CDR3: TGCAGCGTTGGGAGGCTAGCGCCCTACGAGCAGTACTTC. This encodes CSVGRLAPYEQYF.

This chain uses TRBV6-1 with TRBJ1-5; D gene ambiguous. The germline V gene has CDR1 MNHNS and CDR2 SASEGT. The V end lost 6 bases, the J end lost 3 bases, and 9 bases lay between the germline ends. This CDR3 is built from 13 residues. The CDR3 region has the DNA TGTGCCAGCAGAGTGGCAGACAATCAGCCCCAGCATTTT. Residues: CASRVADNQPQHF.

V gene TRBV4-2 combines with J gene TRBJ2-3; 7 nucleotides align to TRBD1. From germline, CDR1 is LGHNA and CDR2 YNFKEQ. The CDR3 contains 15 residues. V was pared by 3 bases and J by 2 bases, with 5 bases of the junction left unmatched. In nucleotides, the CDR3 is TGTGCCAGCAGCCACCAGGGACAGAACACAGATACGCAGTATTTT. Translation gives CASSHQGQNTDTQYF.

J is TRBJ2-1 and V is TRBV5-4; the D is unclear. This CDR3 has 14 amino acids. CDR1 and CDR2 from the germline V gene are SGHNT and YYREEE (reference sequence). V was clipped by 0 bases and J by 7 bases, with 11 bases between them. CDR3 DNA sequence: TGTGCCAGCAGCTTGGGTGGCATGAGGAATGAGCAGTTCTTC. This sequence encodes CASSLGGMRNEQFF.

The chain uses TRBV6-6 and TRBJ2-7; a possible D gene is TRBD2 (5 bases). V lost 5 bases and J lost 2, with 13 bases in between. The CDR3 runs to 14 residues. Germline CDR1 MNHNY, CDR2 SVGAGI (reference sequence). The CDR3 nucleotides read TGTGCCAGCAGTCCCCAGAAAGCGGCCTACGAGCAGTACTTC. Protein sequence: CASSPQKAAYEQYF.

The chain uses TRBV10-3 and TRBJ2-7, with 7 nucleotides matching TRBD1. CDR1 is ENHRY and CDR2 is SYGVKD in the germline V gene. The length of the CDR3 is 14 residues. Trimming at V came to 6 bases and at J to 2 bases, leaving 7 bases not matched to a gene. This CDR3 is CAISRGTLTYEQYF. The CDR3 coding sequence is TGTGCCATCAGCAGGGGGACACTAACCTACGAGCAGTACTTC.

The gene calls are TRBV4-2 and TRBJ2-7; the D gene is possibly TRBD2 (5 bases). Between the trimmed V and J ends, which lost 2 bases and 2 bases, there was a span of 13 bases. The CDR3 is 15 residues long. Per germline, CDR1 LGHNA and CDR2 YNFKEQ. The DNA of the CDR3 is TGTGCCAGCAGCCAAACGACACGGACTGCCTACGAGCAGTACTTC. Amino acids: CASSQTTRTAYEQYF.

This chain connects TRBV19 to TRBJ2-7, with 10 bases aligning to TRBD1. The CDR3 extends over 18 amino acids. The J segment lost 7 bases and the V segment lost 0 bases, leaving 15 bases of the junction unmatched. The germline V gene has CDR1 LNHDA and CDR2 SQIVND (reference sequence). The CDR3 reads CASSIDFSAPGQGYEQYF. CDR3 bases: TGTGCCAGTAGTATAGATTTTTCGGCCCCGGGACAGGGGTATGAGCAGTACTTC.

The rearrangement links TRBV18 to TRBJ1-1; D unresolved. V dropped 3 bases and J dropped 5 bases, with 16 bases sitting between them. The CDR3 spans 15 residues. Germline loops: CDR1 KGHSH, CDR2 LQKENI. The CDR3 sequence is CASSPRATSGTEAFF. In DNA, the CDR3 is TGTGCCAGCTCACCCCGGGCTACGAGTGGGACTGAAGCTTTCTTT.

V gene TRBV4-1 combines with J gene TRBJ2-1, with 9 bases fitting TRBD2. The CDR3 extends over 17 amino acids. J was trimmed by 12 bases and V by 2 bases; bases with no gene match: 17. CDR1 is MGHRA, CDR2 YSYEKL, per germline. In nucleotides, the CDR3 is TGCGCCAGCAGCCAACCCCGGGTAGCGGGGGAGAAGAAGGTGCAGTTCTTC. It translates to CASSQPRVAGEKKVQFF.

The rearrangement links TRBV28 to TRBJ2-1; 9 nucleotides match TRBD2. Germline V gene sequence: CDR1 MDHEN, CDR2 SYDVKM. With 3 bases clipped from V and 7 bases from J, the junction kept 7 bases outside the gene matches. There are 15 residues in the CDR3. For the CDR3, the DNA is TGTGCCAGCAGTTTGGGGGGACTAGCCTTTAATGAGCAGTTCTTC. Its protein product is CASSLGGLAFNEQFF.

This rearrangement joins TRBV10-3 to TRBJ2-7; D unclear. Germline V gene sequence: CDR1 ENHRY, CDR2 SYGVKD. The V and J ends lost 0 bases and 3 bases respectively, with 9 bases between them. CDR3 length: 14 amino acids. The CDR3 DNA follows: TGTGCCATCAGTGAGTCGATTCGGTTCTACGAGCAGTACTTC. Its protein is CAISESIRFYEQYF.

This chain uses TRBV7-2 with TRBJ1-5; 7 positions match TRBD1. J gave up 2 bases and V 5 bases, and 9 bases lay outside the gene matches. Germline CDR1 SGHTA, CDR2 FQGNSA. The CDR3 spans 16 residues. The CDR3 is CASSPRGGRGNQPQHF. The CDR3 DNA sequence: TGTGCCAGCAGCCCCAGGGGGGGGCGAGGCAATCAGCCCCAGCATTTT.

This clone is classed as medium-sized (0.01 to 0.1%). The V and J genes are TRBV2 and TRBJ2-7; no clear D. The V end was cut by 2 bases, the J end by 2 bases, with 10 bases between. The CDR3 extends over 14 amino acids. The V gene's germline CDR1 is SNHLY and CDR2 FYNNEI. The CDR3 protein is CASSERGTTYEQYF. The CDR3 nucleotides are TGTGCCAGCAGTGAACGAGGTACGACCTACGAGCAGTACTTC.

The V call is TRBV6-1, the J call TRBJ2-3; D is perhaps TRBD1 (5 bases). This CDR3 is 14 amino acids long. CDR1 is MNHNS, CDR2 SASEGT, per germline. V was cut by 4 bases and J by 8 bases, with 16 bases left in between. This CDR3 is CASSGTIGLGTQYF. CDR3 nucleotide sequence: TGTGCCAGCAGTGGGACAATCGGTTTGGGTACGCAGTATTTT.

The rearrangement uses TRBV29-1 and TRBJ2-7; D unclear. Trimming removed 4 bases from V and 0 bases from J, with 10 bases in between. The CDR3 runs 13 residues. CDR1 and CDR2 from the germline V gene are SQVTM and ANQGSEA. The DNA of the CDR3 is TGCAGCGTTGCTATCGCTAGCTCCTACGAGCAGTACTTC. Encoded protein: CSVAIASSYEQYF.

The chain employs TRBV2 and TRBJ2-7; 9 nucleotides line up with TRBD2. With V trimmed by 3 bases and J by 1 base, 7 bases remained unmatched. Per the germline V gene, CDR1 is SNHLY and CDR2 is FYNNEI. CDR3 length: 16 amino acids. CDR3 bases: TGTGCCAGCAGTGACCAGAGCGGGGGGTCGTCCTACGAGCAGTACTTC. Protein: CASSDQSGGSSYEQYF.

The gene calls are TRBV10-2 and TRBJ2-3; 10 bases match TRBD2. The CDR3 has 17 residues. V lost 6 bases to trimming and J lost 0 bases; unmatched junction nucleotides: 9. Germline V gene sequence: CDR1 WSHSY, CDR2 SAAADI. CDR3 sequence (DNA): TGCGCCAGCAGGATCAGCGGGGGGGGACCAAGCACAGATACGCAGTATTTT. Translating gives CASRISGGGPSTDTQYF.

The V gene is TRBV19, the J gene TRBJ2-3; 12 positions match TRBD2. The CDR3 spans 15 residues. Germline V gene data show CDR1 as LNHDA and CDR2 as SQIVND (reference sequence). Trimming cost V 9 bases and J 4 bases; bases outside gene matches: 8. The CDR3 here is CASRPLAGGPDTQYF. The CDR3 DNA is TGTGCCAGCCGGCCTCTAGCGGGAGGGCCAGATACGCAGTATTTT.

The chain uses TRBV27 and TRBJ2-5; no reliable D call. V shed 2 bases and J shed 0 bases, with 4 bases lying between them. CDR3 length: 13 residues. CDR1 and CDR2 (germline): MNHEY, SMNVEV (reference sequence). CDR3 in amino acids: CASSLKYQETQYF. CDR3 nucleotides: TGTGCCAGCAGTTTAAAATACCAAGAGACCCAGTACTTC.

This chain connects TRBV9 to TRBJ2-7; TRBD2 agrees at 7 bases. J lost 7 bases, V lost 4 bases, and 14 bases had no gene match. Germline V gene data show CDR1 as SGDLS and CDR2 as YYNGEE. CDR3 size: 15 residues. CDR3 in amino acids: CASSLRGGGYGEQYF. The CDR3 DNA is TGTGCCAGCAGCCTCCGTGGGGGGGGATATGGGGAGCAGTACTTC.

The chain's CDR3 is CATTSGRANTGELFF. The CDR3 nucleotides are TGTGCCACCACTAGCGGGAGGGCGAACACCGGGGAGCTGTTTTTT. The chain links TRBV5-4 to TRBJ2-2; 13 positions match TRBD2. In germline, CDR1 is SGHNT, CDR2 YYREEE (reference sequence). This CDR3 comprises 15 residues. Unmatched junction bases numbered 2, after V lost 9 bases and J lost 0 bases. The whole variable domain, filled in from reference TRBV5-4 and TRBJ2-2, reads ETGVTQSPTHLIKTRGQQVTLRCSSQSGHNTVSWYQQALGQGPQFIFQYYREEENGRGNFPPRFSGLQFPNYSSELNVNALELDDSALYLCATTSGRANTGELFFGEGSRLTVL.

The chain joins TRBV6-1 to TRBJ1-4; tentatively, D is TRBD1 (5 bases). The CDR3 is 16 amino acids. V lost 3 bases to trimming and J lost 7 bases, with 18 bases between them. Germline lookup yields CDR1 MNHNS and CDR2 SASEGT. CDR3: CASSDCSTGVGEKLFF. For the CDR3, the DNA is TGTGCCAGCAGTGATTGTAGTACGGGGGTGGGTGAAAAACTGTTTTTT.

V usage is TRBV27 and J usage is TRBJ2-1; D may be TRBD2 (5 bases). Germline V gives CDR1 MNHEY, CDR2 SMNVEV (reference sequence). CDR3 length: 17 amino acids. The V end was cut by 2 bases, the J end by 0 bases, with 14 bases between. CDR3 sequence reads: CASSLGLGLDSYNEQFF. As DNA, the CDR3 is TGTGCCAGCAGTTTAGGACTCGGCCTTGACTCCTACAATGAGCAGTTCTTC.

This chain links TRBV11-1 with TRBJ2-7; 9 bases fit TRBD1. CDR3 size: 14 residues. Germline-derived CDR1 and CDR2 are SGHAT and FQDESV (reference sequence). V dropped 0 bases and J dropped 5; count of bases not matched to a gene: 2. The CDR3 coding sequence is TGTGCCAGCAGCTTAGCCGGGACAGGGCACGAGCAGTACTTC. Protein: CASSLAGTGHEQYF.

As regards this clone: Other DNA sequences from this sample encode an identical CDR3 as well. The rearrangement joins TRBV27 to TRBJ2-1; tentatively, D is TRBD1 (7 bases). The CDR3 contains 14 residues. V gave up 6 bases and J gave up 3 bases, with 12 bases separating them. Per germline, CDR1 MNHEY and CDR2 SMNVEV (reference sequence). This CDR3 is CASSWGDSYNEQFF. For the CDR3, the DNA is TGTGCCAGCAGCTGGGGGGACAGCTACAATGAGCAGTTCTTC.

The chain carries TRBV10-3 and TRBJ1-6; D might be TRBD1 (6 bases). Trimming stripped 6 bases from V and 9 bases from J, with 15 bases between. The germline V gene has CDR1 ENHRY and CDR2 SYGVKD. The CDR3 loop spans 14 amino acids. The CDR3 loop reads CAIRPGEEFSPLHF. CDR3 coding DNA: TGTGCCATCAGACCAGGGGAAGAGTTTTCACCCCTCCACTTT.

This chain's CDR3 is CASSAYWGEAPQGLAQYF. The CDR3 region has the DNA TGTGCCAGCAGTGCTTACTGGGGGGAGGCGCCCCAAGGGTTGGCCCAGTACTTC. The chain has TRBV27 and TRBJ2-5; a weak D match, TRBD2 (6 bases). The germline CDR1 and CDR2 sequences are MNHEY and SMNVEV (reference sequence). V was cut by 5 bases and J by 9 bases, with 31 bases left in between. The CDR3 is 18 residues long.

The V gene is TRBV15, the J gene TRBJ2-7; 7 bases are shared with TRBD2. The germline gives CDR1 LNHNV, CDR2 YYDKDF (reference sequence). V shed 4 bases and J 3 bases; nucleotides not matched to a gene: 6. The CDR3 runs 14 residues. Here the CDR3 reads CATSNGRERYEQYF. The CDR3 DNA reads TGTGCCACCAGCAACGGGCGGGAGCGCTACGAGCAGTACTTC.

A word on this clone: The sample holds other DNA sequences that translate to the same CDR3. The DNA of the CDR3 is TGTGCCAGCAGTTACTCCCTGGGAGGGTACGAGCAGTACTTC. It translates to CASSYSLGGYEQYF. This chain joins TRBV6-6 and TRBJ2-7, with 7 positions matching TRBD2. This CDR3 contains 14 residues. V gave up 0 bases and J gave up 4 bases; unmatched junction bases: 3. Germline V gives CDR1 MNHNY, CDR2 SVGAGI (reference sequence).

This clone was counted a single time. The chain joins TRBV28 to TRBJ2-7, with a weak D call TRBD2 (5 bases). The CDR3 runs to 15 residues. Germline CDR1 and CDR2: MDHEN and SYDVKM. Between the trimmed V and J ends, which lost 0 bases and 0 bases, there was a span of 9 bases. For the CDR3, the DNA is TGTGCCAGCAGTTTATGGGGGAGCGGCTCCTACGAGCAGTACTTC. Amino acid sequence: CASSLWGSGSYEQYF.